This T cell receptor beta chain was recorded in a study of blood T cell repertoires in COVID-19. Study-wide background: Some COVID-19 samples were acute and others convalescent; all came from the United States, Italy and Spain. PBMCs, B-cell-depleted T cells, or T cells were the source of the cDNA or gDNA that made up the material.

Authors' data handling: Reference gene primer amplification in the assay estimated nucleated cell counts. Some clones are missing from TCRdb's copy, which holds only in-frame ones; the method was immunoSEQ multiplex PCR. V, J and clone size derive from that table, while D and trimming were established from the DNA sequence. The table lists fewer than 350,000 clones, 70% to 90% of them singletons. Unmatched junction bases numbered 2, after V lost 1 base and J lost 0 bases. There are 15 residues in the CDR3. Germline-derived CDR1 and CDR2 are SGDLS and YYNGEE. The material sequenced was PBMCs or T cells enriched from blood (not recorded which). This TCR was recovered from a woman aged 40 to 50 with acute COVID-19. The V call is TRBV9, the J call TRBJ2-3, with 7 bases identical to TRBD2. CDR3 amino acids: CASSVRRGSTDTQYF. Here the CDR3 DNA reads TGTGCCAGCAGCGTAAGGCGGGGGAGCACAGATACGCAGTATTTT.